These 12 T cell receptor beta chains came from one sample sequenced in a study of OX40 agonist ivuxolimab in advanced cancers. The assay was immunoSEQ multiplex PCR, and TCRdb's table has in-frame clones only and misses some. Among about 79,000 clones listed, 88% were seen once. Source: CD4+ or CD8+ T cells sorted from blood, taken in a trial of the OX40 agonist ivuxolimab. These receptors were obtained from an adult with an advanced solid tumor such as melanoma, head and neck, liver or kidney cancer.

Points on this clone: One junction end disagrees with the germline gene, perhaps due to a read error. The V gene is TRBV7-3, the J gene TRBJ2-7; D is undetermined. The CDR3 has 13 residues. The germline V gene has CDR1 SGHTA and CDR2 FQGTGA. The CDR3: CASSLAKDHEQYF. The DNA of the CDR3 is TGTGCTAGCAGCCTGGCCAAGGACCACGAGCAGTACTTC. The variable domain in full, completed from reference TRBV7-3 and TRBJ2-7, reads GAGVSQTPSNKVTEKGKYVELRCDPISGHTALYWYRQSLGQGPEFLIYFQGTGAADDSGLPNDRFFAVRPEGSVSTLKIQRTERGDSAVYLCASSLAKDHEQYFGPGTRLTVT.

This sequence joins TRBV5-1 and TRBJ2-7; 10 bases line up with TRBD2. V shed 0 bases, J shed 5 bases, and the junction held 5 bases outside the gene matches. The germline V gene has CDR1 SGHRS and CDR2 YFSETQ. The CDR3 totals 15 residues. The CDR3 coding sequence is TGCGCCAGCAGCTTGGGTGGTCTAGCGGGAGACGAGCAGTACTTC. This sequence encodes CASSLGGLAGDEQYF.

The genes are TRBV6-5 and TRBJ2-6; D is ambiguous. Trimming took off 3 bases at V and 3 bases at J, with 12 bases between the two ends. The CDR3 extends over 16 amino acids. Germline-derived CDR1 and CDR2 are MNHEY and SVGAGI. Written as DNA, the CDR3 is TGTGCCAGCAGTTATCCGACCGCCCATGGGGCCAACGTCCTGACTTTC. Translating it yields CASSYPTAHGANVLTF.

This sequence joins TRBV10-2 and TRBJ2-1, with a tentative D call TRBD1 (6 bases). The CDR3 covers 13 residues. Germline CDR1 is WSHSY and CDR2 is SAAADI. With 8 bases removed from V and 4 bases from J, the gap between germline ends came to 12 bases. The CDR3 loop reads CASGRTAYNEQFF. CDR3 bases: TGCGCCAGCGGACGGACAGCTTACAATGAGCAGTTCTTC.

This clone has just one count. CDR3 DNA: TGCGCCAGCAGCGAAAACACAGGGAATGAAGGCTACACCTTC. Its protein is CASSENTGNEGYTF. The chain has TRBV5-1 and TRBJ1-2; TRBD1 is a possible D gene (6 bases). The CDR3 extends over 14 amino acids. Germline V lookup: CDR1 SGHRS, CDR2 YFSETQ. V gave up 4 bases and J gave up 8 bases, with 18 bases separating them.

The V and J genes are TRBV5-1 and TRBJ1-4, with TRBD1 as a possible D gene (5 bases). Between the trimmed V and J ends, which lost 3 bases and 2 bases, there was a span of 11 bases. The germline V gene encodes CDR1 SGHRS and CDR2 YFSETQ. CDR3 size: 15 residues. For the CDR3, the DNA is TGCGCCAGCAGCTGGGGGATTGGGACTAATGAAAAACTGTTTTTT. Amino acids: CASSWGIGTNEKLFF. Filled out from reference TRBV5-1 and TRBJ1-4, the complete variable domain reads KAGVTQTPRYLIKTRGQQVTLSCSPISGHRSVSWYQQTPGQGLQFLFEYFSETQRNKGNFPGRFSGRQFSNSRSEMNVSTLELGDSALYLCASSWGIGTNEKLFFGSGTQLSVL.

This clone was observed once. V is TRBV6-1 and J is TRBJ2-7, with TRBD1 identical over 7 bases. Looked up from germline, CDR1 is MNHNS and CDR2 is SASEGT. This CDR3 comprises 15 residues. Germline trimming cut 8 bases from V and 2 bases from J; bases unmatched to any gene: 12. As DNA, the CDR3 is TGTGCCAGCCAAAACTCCCACAGGGGCACCTACGAGCAGTACTTC. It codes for CASQNSHRGTYEQYF.

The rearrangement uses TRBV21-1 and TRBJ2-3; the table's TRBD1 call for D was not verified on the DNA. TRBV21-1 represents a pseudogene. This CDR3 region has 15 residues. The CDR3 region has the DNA TGTGCCAGCAGCGAGCAGGGGGTAATTCCAGATACGCAGTATTTT. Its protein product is CASSEQGVIPDTQYF.

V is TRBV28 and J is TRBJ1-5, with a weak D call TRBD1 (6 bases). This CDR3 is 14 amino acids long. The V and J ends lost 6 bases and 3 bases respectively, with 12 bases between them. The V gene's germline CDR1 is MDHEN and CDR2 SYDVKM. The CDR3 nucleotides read TGTGCCAGCAGACGTACAGGGTACAATCAGCCCCAGCATTTT. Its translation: CASRRTGYNQPQHF.

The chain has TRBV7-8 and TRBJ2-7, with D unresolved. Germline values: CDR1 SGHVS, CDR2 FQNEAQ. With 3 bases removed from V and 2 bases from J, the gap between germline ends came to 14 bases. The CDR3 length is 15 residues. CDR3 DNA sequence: TGTGCCAGCAGCTTGGACGACTTCGGCCCCTACGAGCAGTACTTC. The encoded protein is CASSLDDFGPYEQYF. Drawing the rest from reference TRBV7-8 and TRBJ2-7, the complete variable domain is GAGVSQSPRYKVAKRGQDVALRCDPISGHVSLFWYQQALGQGPEFLTYFQNEAQLDKSGLPSDRFFAERPEGSVSTLKIQRTQQEDSAVYLCASSLDDFGPYEQYFGPGTRLTVT.

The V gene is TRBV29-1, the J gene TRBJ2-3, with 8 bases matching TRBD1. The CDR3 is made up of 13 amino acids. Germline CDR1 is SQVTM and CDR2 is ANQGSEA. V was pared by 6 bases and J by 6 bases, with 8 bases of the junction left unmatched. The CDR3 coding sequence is TGCAGCGTCGGGACAGGCCCGGCCGATACGCAGTATTTT. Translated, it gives CSVGTGPADTQYF.

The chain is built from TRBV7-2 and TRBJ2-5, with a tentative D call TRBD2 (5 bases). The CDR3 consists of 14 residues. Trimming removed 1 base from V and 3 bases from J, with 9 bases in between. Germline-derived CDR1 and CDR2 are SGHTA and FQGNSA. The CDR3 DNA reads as TGTGCCAGCAGCTTAGGCGGGTGGGAAGAGACCCAGTACTTC. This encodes CASSLGGWEETQYF.